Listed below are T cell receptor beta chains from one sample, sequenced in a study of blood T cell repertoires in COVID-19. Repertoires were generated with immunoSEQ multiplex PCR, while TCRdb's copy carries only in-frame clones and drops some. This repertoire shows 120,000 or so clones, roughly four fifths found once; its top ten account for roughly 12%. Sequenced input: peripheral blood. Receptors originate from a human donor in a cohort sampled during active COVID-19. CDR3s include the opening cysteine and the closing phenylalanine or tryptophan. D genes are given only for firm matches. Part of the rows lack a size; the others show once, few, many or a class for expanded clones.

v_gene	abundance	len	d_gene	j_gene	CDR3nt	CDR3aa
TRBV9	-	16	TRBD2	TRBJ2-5	TGTGCCAGCAGCGACGGTGGGCGGGGGGGGCAAGAGACCCAGTACTTC	CASSDGGRGGQETQYF
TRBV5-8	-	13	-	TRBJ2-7	TGTGCCAGCAGCCCAACAGGGACCTACGAGCAGTACTTC	CASSPTGTYEQYF
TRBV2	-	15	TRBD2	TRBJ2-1	TGTGCCAGCAGTGAGGGGGGGGGTTTTTACAATGAGCAGTTCTTC	CASSEGGGFYNEQFF
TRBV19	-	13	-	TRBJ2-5	TGTGCCAGTAGTATATTGGGGCGGGAGACCCAGTACTTC	CASSILGRETQYF
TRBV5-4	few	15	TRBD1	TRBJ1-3	TGTGCCAGCAGCTCGGACAGGGACTCTGGAAACACCATATATTTT	CASSSDRDSGNTIYF
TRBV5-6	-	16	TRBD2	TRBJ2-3	TGTGCCAGCAGCCCTTGGACTAGCGGCCTAACAGATACGCAGTATTTT	CASSPWTSGLTDTQYF
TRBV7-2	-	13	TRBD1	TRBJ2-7	TGTGCCAGCAGCTCCAGACAGGGTGGAGAGCAGTACTTC	CASSSRQGGEQYF
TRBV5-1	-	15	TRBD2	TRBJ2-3	TGCGCCAGCAGCTCGCTAGCGGGACTCACAGATACGCAGTATTTT	CASSSLAGLTDTQYF
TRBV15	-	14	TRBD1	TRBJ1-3	TGTGCCACCACCCCAGACAGGGGTGGAAACACCATATATTTT	CATTPDRGGNTIYF
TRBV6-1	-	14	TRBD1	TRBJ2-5	TGTGCCAGCAGTGAGGGACAGGGGGGAGAGACCCAGTACTTC	CASSEGQGGETQYF
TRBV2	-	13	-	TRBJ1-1	TGTGCCAGCAGTAGATACGGGAACACTGAAGCTTTCTTT	CASSRYGNTEAFF
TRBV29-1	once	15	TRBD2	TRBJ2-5	TGCAGCATGTCCCCCGGGACTAGCGGGGGGGAGACCCAGTACTTC	CSMSPGTSGGETQYF
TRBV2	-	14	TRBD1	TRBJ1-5	TGTGCCAGCACCCCGGACAGGGCTGATCAGCCCCAGCATTTT	CASTPDRADQPQHF
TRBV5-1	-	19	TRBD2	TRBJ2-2	TGCGCCAGCAGCATCACCGGGACTAGCGGGGGCGCGAACACCGGGGAGCTGTTTTTT	CASSITGTSGGANTGELFF
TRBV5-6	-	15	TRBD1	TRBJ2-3	TGTGCCAGCAGCTTGGTGGACAGGGGCACAGATACGCAGTATTTT	CASSLVDRGTDTQYF
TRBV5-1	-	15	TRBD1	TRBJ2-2	TGCGCCAGCAGCGCCCGACAGGGAGACACCGGGGAGCTGTTTTTT	CASSARQGDTGELFF
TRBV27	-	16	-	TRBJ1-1	TGTGCCAGCAGCCAGATCCCTGGGGGGAGGAACACTGAAGCTTTCTTT	CASSQIPGGRNTEAFF
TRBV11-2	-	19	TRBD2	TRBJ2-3	TGTGCCAGCAGCGCCGTCGGGACTAGCGGGGGGGCTGGCACAGATACGCAGTATTTT	CASSAVGTSGGAGTDTQYF
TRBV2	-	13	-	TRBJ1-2	TGTGCCAGCGCCCGGGACACCCCCTATGGCTACACCTTC	CASARDTPYGYTF
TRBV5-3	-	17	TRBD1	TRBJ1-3	TGTGCCAGAAGCCAATTACCCGGGACAGGGGTGGGAAACACCATATATTTT	CARSQLPGTGVGNTIYF
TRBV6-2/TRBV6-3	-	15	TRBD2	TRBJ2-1	TGTGCCAGCAGTTACTCGGAGCGGGGGGGATTTGGGCAGTTCTTC	CASSYSERGGFGQFF
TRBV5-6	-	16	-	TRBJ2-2	TGTGCCAGCAGCTTGAAGGCGACAGCGAACACCGGGGAGCTGTTTTTT	CASSLKATANTGELFF
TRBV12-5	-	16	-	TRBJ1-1	TGTGCTAGTGGTTTGGCCCTCGCAGGGGTGAACACTGAAGCTTTCTTT	CASGLALAGVNTEAFF
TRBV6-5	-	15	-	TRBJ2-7	TGTGCCAGCAGCCCCCCCCAGTCCGCCCCCCACGAGCAGTACTTC	CASSPPQSAPHEQYF
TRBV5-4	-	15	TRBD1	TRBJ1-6	TGTGCCAGCAGCACCCGGACAGGGGTCAATTCACCCCTCCACTTT	CASSTRTGVNSPLHF
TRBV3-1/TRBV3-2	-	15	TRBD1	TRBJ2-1	TGTGCCAGCAGCCCTGGGACAGGGGGAGTCAATGAGCAGTTCTTC	CASSPGTGGVNEQFF
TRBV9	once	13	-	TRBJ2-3	TGTGCCAGCAGCGTAGTCCATTTAGATACGCAGTATTTT	CASSVVHLDTQYF
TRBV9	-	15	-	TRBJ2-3	TGTGCCAGCAGCGTAGGGGGGCACGGCACAGATACGCAGTATTTT	CASSVGGHGTDTQYF
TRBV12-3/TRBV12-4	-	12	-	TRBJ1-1	TGTGCCAGCAGTTCAAGGGGCACTGAAGCTTTCTTT	CASSSRGTEAFF
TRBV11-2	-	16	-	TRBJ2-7	TGTGCCAGCAGCTTAGATCGGGCGGGGGCCTCCTACGAGCAGTACTTC	CASSLDRAGASYEQYF
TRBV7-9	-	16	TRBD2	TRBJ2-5	TGTGCCAGCAGCTTATGGGCGGCGGGAGATCAAGAGACCCAGTACTTC	CASSLWAAGDQETQYF
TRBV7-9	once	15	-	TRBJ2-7	TGTGCCAGCAGCCCCCCCAGGGGCCAAGTCTACGAGCAGTACTTC	CASSPPRGQVYEQYF
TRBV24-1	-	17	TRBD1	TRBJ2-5	TGTGCCACCAGTGCTTCCCCGAACAGGGGGAATCAGGAGACCCAGTACTTC	CATSASPNRGNQETQYF
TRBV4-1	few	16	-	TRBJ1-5	TGCGCCAGCAGCCAAGACGGGGAGGCGAGCAATCAGCCCCAGCATTTT	CASSQDGEASNQPQHF
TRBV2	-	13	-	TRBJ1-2	TGTGCCAGCAGGCGGGGCGAAAACTATGGCTACACCTTC	CASRRGENYGYTF
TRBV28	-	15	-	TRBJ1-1	TGTGCCAGCAGTTTGAGGACAGTAGTGAACACTGAAGCTTTCTTT	CASSLRTVVNTEAFF
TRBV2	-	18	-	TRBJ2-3	TGTGCCAGCAGTGAGTTGGGGATCGGGGGGCCGAGCACAGATACGCAGTATTTT	CASSELGIGGPSTDTQYF
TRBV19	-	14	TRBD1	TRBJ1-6	TGTGCCAGTAGACAGGGGGCGCCTAATTCACCCCTCCACTTT	CASRQGAPNSPLHF
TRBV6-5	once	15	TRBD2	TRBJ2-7	TGTGCCATCCAGCGGGGGGCGTATCTGACCTACGAGCAGTACTTC	CAIQRGAYLTYEQYF
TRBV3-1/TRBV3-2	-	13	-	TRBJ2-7	TGTGCCAGCAGCCGAAGCCCCAACTACGAGCAGTACTTC	CASSRSPNYEQYF
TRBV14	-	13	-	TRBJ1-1	TGTGCCAGCAGGCGGGGGCTGGAGACTGAAGCTTTCTTT	CASRRGLETEAFF